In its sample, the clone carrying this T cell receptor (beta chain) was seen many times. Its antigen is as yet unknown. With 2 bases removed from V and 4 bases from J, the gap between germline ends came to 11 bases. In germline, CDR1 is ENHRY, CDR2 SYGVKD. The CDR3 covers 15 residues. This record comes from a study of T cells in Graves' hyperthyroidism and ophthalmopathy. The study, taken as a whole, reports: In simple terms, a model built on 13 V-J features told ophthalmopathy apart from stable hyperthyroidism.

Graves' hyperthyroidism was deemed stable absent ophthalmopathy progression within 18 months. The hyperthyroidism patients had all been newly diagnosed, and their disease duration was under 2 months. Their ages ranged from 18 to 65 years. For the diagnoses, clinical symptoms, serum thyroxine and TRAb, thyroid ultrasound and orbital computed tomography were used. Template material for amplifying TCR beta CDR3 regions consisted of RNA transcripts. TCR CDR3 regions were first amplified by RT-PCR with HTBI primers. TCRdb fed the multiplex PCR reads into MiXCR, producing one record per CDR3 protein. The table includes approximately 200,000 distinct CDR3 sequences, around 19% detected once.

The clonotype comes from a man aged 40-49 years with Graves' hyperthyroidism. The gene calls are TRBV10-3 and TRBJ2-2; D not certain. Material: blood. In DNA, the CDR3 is TGTGCCATCAGTGAGAAAGGGTCGGGCACCGGGGAGCTGTTTTTT. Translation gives CAISEKGSGTGELFF.